This TCR beta chain was identified during a study of T cells in Graves' hyperthyroidism and ophthalmopathy. There are 14 residues in the CDR3. Per germline, CDR1 SGHVS and CDR2 FQNEAQ. After removal of 4 bases from V and 0 bases from J, the junction contained 0 bases not matched to a gene. The CDR3 regions of TCR beta were amplified from RNA transcripts. A set of HTBI primers served as the primers for a first-round RT-PCR of the TCR CDR3. From the multiplex PCR reads, TCRdb called clonotypes with MiXCR, one entry per CDR3 protein. This sample carries more than 100,000 distinct CDR3 sequences, approximately 50% of them seen once, and the ten largest clones take about 28%.

The sequence was obtained from a middle-aged man with Graves' hyperthyroidism. Sequenced input: blood. The rearrangement links TRBV7-8 to TRBJ2-1, with TRBD1 matching 7 bases. The CDR3 coding sequence is TGTGCCAGCAGCTGGGACAGCTCCTACAATGAGCAGTTCTTC. As protein: CASSWDSSYNEQFF.